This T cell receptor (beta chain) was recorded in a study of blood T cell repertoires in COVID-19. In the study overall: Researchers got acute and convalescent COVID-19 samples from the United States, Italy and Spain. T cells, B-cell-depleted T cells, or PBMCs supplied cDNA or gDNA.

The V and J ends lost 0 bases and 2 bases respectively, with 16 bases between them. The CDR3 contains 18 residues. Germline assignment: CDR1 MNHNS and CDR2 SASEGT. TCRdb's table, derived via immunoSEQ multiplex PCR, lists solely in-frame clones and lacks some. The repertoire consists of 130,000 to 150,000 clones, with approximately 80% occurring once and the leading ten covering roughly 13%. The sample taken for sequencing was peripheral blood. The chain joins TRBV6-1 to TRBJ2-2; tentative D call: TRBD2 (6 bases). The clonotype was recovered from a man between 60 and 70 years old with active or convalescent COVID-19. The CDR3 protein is CASSEALVLADNTGELFF. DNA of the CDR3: TGTGCCAGCAGTGAAGCCTTGGTATTAGCGGATAACACCGGGGAGCTGTTTTTT.